One sample yielded the 2 T cell receptor beta chains listed below, sequenced in a study of control samples from healthy donors and cancer patients. Data came from immunoSEQ multiplex PCR; TCRdb stores just in-frame clones and leaves some out. The sample has 250,000 to 300,000 clones, around 79% seen once; the top ten hold 13%. Sequencing used PBMCs. The receptors come from an older woman with lung cancer.

The chain couples TRBV5-1 to TRBJ1-2, with D perhaps TRBD1 (5 bases). The V gene's germline CDR1 is SGHRS and CDR2 YFSETQ. This CDR3 comprises 12 residues. V was shortened by 1 base and J by 8 bases, with 9 bases between the two germline ends. The CDR3 nucleotides are TGCGCCAGCAGCTTGACCAGGGACGGCTACACCTTC. It translates to CASSLTRDGYTF.

The rearrangement uses TRBV5-1 and TRBJ2-7; 7 bases match TRBD2. V trimming: 7 bases; J trimming: 4 bases; junction bases outside the gene matches: 11. This CDR3 spans 14 amino acids. The germline CDR1 and CDR2 sequences are SGHRS and YFSETQ. This chain's CDR3 is CASSGVSGGYEQYF. DNA of the CDR3: TGCGCCAGCTCCGGGGTGTCGGGGGGATACGAGCAGTACTTC.